The present TCR beta chain was sequenced within a study of OX40 agonist ivuxolimab in advanced cancers. On the study more broadly: Three patients responded partially, comprising one with hepatocellular carcinoma and two with cutaneous melanoma.

Whole-study results and caveats: Clonal expansion in partial responders at 0.1-3.0 mg/kg ranked among the lowest.

The germline V and J ends were trimmed by 4 bases and 1 base, with 20 bases remaining between them. Germline values: CDR1 SGHNT, CDR2 YYREEE (reference sequence). The length of the CDR3 is 18 residues. Here immunoSEQ multiplex PCR was the method, and the copy in TCRdb shows in-frame clones only, minus some. The repertoire holds around 66,000 clones, with less than 85% as singletons. About this clone: Its antigen is undetermined.

Source: CD4+ or CD8+ T cells sorted from blood, taken in a trial of the OX40 agonist ivuxolimab. This chain joins TRBV5-4 and TRBJ2-2; TRBD1 or TRBD2 may be the D gene (5 bases each). This receptor was identified in an adult with an advanced solid tumor such as melanoma, head and neck, liver or kidney cancer. CDR3 amino acids: CASSPGFDEGRNTGELFF. For the CDR3, the DNA is TGTGCCAGCAGCCCCGGATTTGATGAGGGGAGGAACACCGGGGAGCTGTTTTTT.